The rows below give T cell receptor beta chains drawn from one sample of a study of long-term antiretroviral therapy in people with HIV. Method: immunoSEQ multiplex PCR; TCRdb's copy keeps in-frame clones and lacks some. This table holds roughly 29,000 clones, around 95% found once. The sequences come from unsorted PBMCs, collected 5.3 years after starting antiretroviral therapy. These receptors all stem from a man aged 50 or older with HIV. Each CDR3 is given with its conserved first and last residue. Each record gives: V gene, J gene, clone size, D gene, CDR3 protein, CDR3 DNA. A D gene is named only where the DNA matches it firmly. Expanded clones get a size class; other rows say once, few or many, or leave the size out.

V gene: TRBV4-3
J gene: TRBJ2-3
clone size: once
D gene: .
CDR3 protein: CASSQDGAGGADTQYF
CDR3 DNA: TGCGCCAGCAGCCAAGATGGGGCAGGGGGGGCAGATACGCAGTATTTT

V gene: TRBV7-9
J gene: TRBJ1-4
clone size: .
D gene: .
CDR3 protein: CASSLEGGNEKLFF
CDR3 DNA: TGTGCCAGCAGCCTTGAGGGGGGAAATGAAAAACTGTTTTTT

V gene: TRBV19
J gene: TRBJ1-4
clone size: .
D gene: .
CDR3 protein: CASSIHLGAGEEKLFF
CDR3 DNA: TGTGCCAGTAGTATCCACCTCGGGGCCGGTGAAGAAAAACTGTTTTTT

V gene: TRBV6-6
J gene: TRBJ2-1
clone size: .
D gene: TRBD2
CDR3 protein: CASSYPGERGYNEQFF
CDR3 DNA: TGTGCCAGCAGTTACCCCGGGGAGCGGGGTTACAATGAGCAGTTCTTC

V gene: TRBV11-2
J gene: TRBJ2-6
clone size: .
D gene: .
CDR3 protein: CASSPGLAGANVLTF
CDR3 DNA: TGTGCCAGCAGCCCAGGACTCGCTGGGGCCAACGTCCTGACTTTC

V gene: TRBV6-5
J gene: TRBJ2-7
clone size: .
D gene: TRBD1
CDR3 protein: CASSSTGSSYYEQYF
CDR3 DNA: TGTGCCAGCAGTTCGACAGGGAGTTCATACTACGAGCAGTACTTC

V gene: TRBV7-3
J gene: TRBJ1-3
clone size: .
D gene: .
CDR3 protein: CASSLSGGRGNTIYF
CDR3 DNA: TGTGCCAGCAGCTTAAGCGGGGGGCGCGGAAACACCATATATTTT

V gene: TRBV7-2
J gene: TRBJ1-5
clone size: .
D gene: .
CDR3 protein: CASSLELWNQPQHF
CDR3 DNA: TGTGCCAGCAGCTTAGAACTCTGGAATCAGCCCCAGCATTTT

V gene: TRBV6-6
J gene: TRBJ2-3
clone size: once
D gene: TRBD2
CDR3 protein: CASSYGGISGTDTQYF
CDR3 DNA: TGTGCCAGCAGTTACGGGGGTATTAGCGGGACAGATACGCAGTATTTT

V gene: TRBV19
J gene: TRBJ1-6
clone size: .
D gene: .
CDR3 protein: CASTPRGNSPLHF
CDR3 DNA: TGTGCCAGTACCCCCCGAGGTAATTCACCCCTCCACTTT

V gene: TRBV9
J gene: TRBJ2-1
clone size: .
D gene: TRBD2
CDR3 protein: CASSVLAGFYNEQFF
CDR3 DNA: TGTGCCAGCAGCGTTCTAGCGGGGTTCTACAATGAGCAGTTCTTC

V gene: TRBV27
J gene: TRBJ2-3
clone size: .
D gene: TRBD2
CDR3 protein: CASRRLAGGVTDTQYF
CDR3 DNA: TGTGCCAGCAGGAGACTAGCGGGGGGAGTAACAGATACGCAGTATTTT

V gene: TRBV4-2
J gene: TRBJ2-1
clone size: .
D gene: TRBD1
CDR3 protein: CASSQDDRAYNEQFF
CDR3 DNA: TGTGCCAGCAGCCAAGATGACAGGGCCTACAATGAGCAGTTCTTC

V gene: TRBV18
J gene: TRBJ1-2
clone size: .
D gene: .
CDR3 protein: CASSGLGAGGYTF
CDR3 DNA: TGTGCCAGCTCAGGTCTGGGGGCAGGTGGCTACACCTTC

V gene: TRBV19
J gene: TRBJ2-3
clone size: .
D gene: .
CDR3 protein: CASGKSYTDTQYF
CDR3 DNA: TGTGCCAGTGGAAAATCGTACACAGATACGCAGTATTTT

V gene: TRBV4-2
J gene: TRBJ2-2
clone size: .
D gene: TRBD2
CDR3 protein: CASSRTSPGELFF
CDR3 DNA: TGTGCCAGCAGCCGGACTAGTCCCGGGGAGCTGTTTTTT

V gene: TRBV5-1
J gene: TRBJ2-1
clone size: .
D gene: .
CDR3 protein: CASRPLAGNSYNEQFF
CDR3 DNA: TGCGCCAGCAGACCCCTCGCGGGGAACTCCTACAATGAGCAGTTCTTC

V gene: TRBV7-7
J gene: TRBJ2-3
clone size: .
D gene: TRBD2
CDR3 protein: CASSLGLAGGPDTQYF
CDR3 DNA: TGTGCCAGCAGCTTAGGACTAGCGGGGGGCCCGGATACGCAGTATTTT

V gene: TRBV10-3
J gene: TRBJ2-7
clone size: .
D gene: TRBD1
CDR3 protein: CATNRGGEQQYF
CDR3 DNA: TGTGCCACCAACAGGGGTGGTGAACAGCAGTACTTC

V gene: TRBV14
J gene: TRBJ2-3
clone size: .
D gene: .
CDR3 protein: CASSLRGPTSTDTQYF
CDR3 DNA: TGTGCCAGCAGCCTCCGGGGACCTACTAGCACAGATACGCAGTATTTT

V gene: TRBV9
J gene: TRBJ2-1
clone size: .
D gene: .
CDR3 protein: CASSVAAGATTNEQFF
CDR3 DNA: TGTGCCAGCAGCGTAGCGGCGGGGGCGACGACGAATGAGCAGTTCTTC

V gene: TRBV4-2
J gene: TRBJ2-3
clone size: .
D gene: TRBD2
CDR3 protein: CASSQRRRGGQDTQYF
CDR3 DNA: TGTGCCAGCAGCCAGCGGCGGCGGGGGGGCCAAGATACGCAGTATTTT

V gene: TRBV10-3
J gene: TRBJ1-3
clone size: .
D gene: .
CDR3 protein: CAVAGNLGNTIYF
CDR3 DNA: TGTGCCGTCGCGGGGAACCTTGGAAACACCATATATTTT

V gene: TRBV5-1
J gene: TRBJ1-2
clone size: .
D gene: TRBD1
CDR3 protein: CASSLDGTANYGYTF
CDR3 DNA: TGCGCCAGCAGCTTGGATGGGACAGCTAACTATGGCTACACCTTC

V gene: TRBV20-1
J gene: TRBJ2-1
clone size: .
D gene: .
CDR3 protein: CSALDRNEQFF
CDR3 DNA: TGCAGTGCTCTTGACCGCAATGAGCAGTTCTTC

V gene: TRBV2
J gene: TRBJ1-1
clone size: .
D gene: .
CDR3 protein: CASSDGGNTEAFF
CDR3 DNA: TGTGCCAGCAGTGACGGGGGGAACACTGAAGCTTTCTTT

V gene: TRBV14
J gene: TRBJ2-5
clone size: .
D gene: .
CDR3 protein: CASSQGPQETQYF
CDR3 DNA: TGTGCCAGCAGCCAAGGACCGCAAGAGACCCAGTACTTC

V gene: TRBV29-1
J gene: TRBJ1-2
clone size: .
D gene: .
CDR3 protein: CSVENPGEGYTF
CDR3 DNA: TGCAGCGTTGAAAATCCAGGGGAGGGCTACACCTTC

V gene: TRBV19
J gene: TRBJ1-1
clone size: .
D gene: .
CDR3 protein: CASTVGGYRVTEAFF
CDR3 DNA: TGTGCCAGCACCGTCGGAGGGTACAGGGTCACTGAAGCTTTCTTT

V gene: TRBV27
J gene: TRBJ2-7
clone size: .
D gene: TRBD1
CDR3 protein: CASSPRDRGLVEQYF
CDR3 DNA: TGTGCCAGCAGTCCCCGGGACAGGGGGCTTGTCGAGCAGTACTTC

V gene: TRBV7-3
J gene: TRBJ2-7
clone size: few
D gene: TRBD1
CDR3 protein: CASSPSGTGGSEQYF
CDR3 DNA: TGTGCCAGCAGTCCCTCCGGGACAGGAGGTTCCGAGCAGTACTTC

V gene: TRBV18
J gene: TRBJ2-3
clone size: .
D gene: .
CDR3 protein: CASSPPGDTQYF
CDR3 DNA: TGTGCCAGCTCACCACCGGGGGATACGCAGTATTTT

V gene: TRBV7-9
J gene: TRBJ2-7
clone size: .
D gene: .
CDR3 protein: CASSPLDRNPLYEQYF
CDR3 DNA: TGTGCCAGCAGCCCACTGGACAGAAACCCCCTCTACGAGCAGTACTTC

V gene: TRBV4-3
J gene: TRBJ1-4
clone size: .
D gene: .
CDR3 protein: CASSQEGGTNEKLFF
CDR3 DNA: TGCGCCAGCAGCCAAGAAGGCGGGACTAATGAAAAACTGTTTTTT

V gene: TRBV21-1
J gene: TRBJ1-1
clone size: .
D gene: .
CDR3 protein: CASSKCRQKNTEAFF
CDR3 DNA: TGTGCCAGCAGCAAATGCAGACAGAAGAACACTGAAGCTTTCTTT

V gene: TRBV4-1
J gene: TRBJ1-2
clone size: .
D gene: TRBD1
CDR3 protein: CASSQVWTGNIYGYTF
CDR3 DNA: TGCGCCAGCAGCCAAGTGTGGACAGGGAACATCTATGGCTACACCTTC

V gene: TRBV10-1
J gene: TRBJ2-7
clone size: once
D gene: .
CDR3 protein: CASSDQADSYEQYF
CDR3 DNA: TGCGCCAGCAGTGACCAGGCTGACTCCTACGAGCAGTACTTC

V gene: TRBV10-3
J gene: TRBJ2-7
clone size: .
D gene: TRBD1
CDR3 protein: CASRPPGTGRYEQYF
CDR3 DNA: TGTGCCAGCAGACCCCCCGGGACAGGGAGGTACGAGCAGTACTTC

V gene: TRBV18
J gene: TRBJ1-1
clone size: .
D gene: .
CDR3 protein: CASSPAQGDALKAFF
CDR3 DNA: TGTGCCAGCTCACCAGCACAGGGAGACGCACTGAAAGCTTTCTTT

V gene: TRBV9
J gene: TRBJ1-2
clone size: .
D gene: .
CDR3 protein: CASSVEYSGYTF
CDR3 DNA: TGTGCCAGCAGCGTAGAATACAGTGGCTACACCTTC

V gene: TRBV6-5
J gene: TRBJ1-3
clone size: once
D gene: .
CDR3 protein: CASRQPTGNTIYF
CDR3 DNA: TGTGCCAGCAGACAGCCTACTGGAAACACCATATATTTT

V gene: TRBV19
J gene: TRBJ2-1
clone size: .
D gene: TRBD2
CDR3 protein: CASSLGGYNEQFF
CDR3 DNA: TGTGCCAGTAGTTTGGGAGGGTACAATGAGCAGTTCTTC

V gene: TRBV30
J gene: TRBJ2-3
clone size: .
D gene: TRBD2
CDR3 protein: CAWSVGGAGDTQYF
CDR3 DNA: TGTGCCTGGAGTGTCGGGGGGGCGGGAGATACGCAGTATTTT

V gene: TRBV5-6
J gene: TRBJ1-2
clone size: .
D gene: TRBD1
CDR3 protein: CASSLETGRGYGYTF
CDR3 DNA: TGTGCCAGCAGCTTGGAGACAGGGAGAGGGTATGGCTACACCTTC

V gene: TRBV6-5
J gene: TRBJ2-7
clone size: .
D gene: .
CDR3 protein: CASSGARDGYEQYF
CDR3 DNA: TGTGCCAGCTCAGGGGCCCGGGACGGCTACGAGCAGTACTTC

V gene: TRBV6-5
J gene: TRBJ1-5
clone size: .
D gene: TRBD1
CDR3 protein: CASSPGQGGNQPQHF
CDR3 DNA: TGTGCCAGCAGTCCTGGACAGGGAGGCAATCAGCCCCAGCATTTT

V gene: TRBV7-2
J gene: TRBJ2-7
clone size: .
D gene: .
CDR3 protein: CASSLGARGDEQYF
CDR3 DNA: TGTGCCAGCAGCTTAGGTGCCAGGGGGGACGAGCAGTACTTC

V gene: TRBV10-1
J gene: TRBJ1-5
clone size: .
D gene: .
CDR3 protein: CASSESGNQPQHF
CDR3 DNA: TGCGCCAGCAGTGAGTCAGGCAATCAGCCCCAGCATTTT

V gene: TRBV6-1
J gene: TRBJ1-4
clone size: .
D gene: TRBD1
CDR3 protein: CASSEVGQGNEKLFF
CDR3 DNA: TGTGCCAGCAGTGAAGTGGGACAGGGGAATGAAAAACTGTTTTTT

V gene: TRBV7-2
J gene: TRBJ2-1
clone size: .
D gene: TRBD2
CDR3 protein: CASSVSGREQFF
CDR3 DNA: TGTGCCAGCAGCGTCTCCGGGAGGGAGCAGTTCTTC